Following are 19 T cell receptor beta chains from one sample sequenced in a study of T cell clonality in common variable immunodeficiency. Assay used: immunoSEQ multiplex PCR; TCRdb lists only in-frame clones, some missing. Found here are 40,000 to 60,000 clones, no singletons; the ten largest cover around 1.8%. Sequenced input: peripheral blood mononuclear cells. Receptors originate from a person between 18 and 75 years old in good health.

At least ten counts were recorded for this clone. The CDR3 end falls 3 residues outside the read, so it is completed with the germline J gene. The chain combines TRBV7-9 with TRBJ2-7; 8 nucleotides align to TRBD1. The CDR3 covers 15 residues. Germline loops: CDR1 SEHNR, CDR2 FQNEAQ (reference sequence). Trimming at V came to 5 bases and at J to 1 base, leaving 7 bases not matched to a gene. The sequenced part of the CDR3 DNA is TGTGCCAGCAGCGGAGCCGGGACAGGTTCCTACGAG. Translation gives CASSGAGTGSYE. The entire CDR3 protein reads CASSGAGTGSYEQYF. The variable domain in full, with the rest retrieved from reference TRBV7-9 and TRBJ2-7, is DTGVSQNPRHKITKRGQNVTFRCDPISEHNRLYWYRQTLGQGPEFLTYFQNEAQLEKSRLLSDRFSAERPKGSFSTLEIQRTEQGDSAMYLCASSGAGTGSYEQYFGPGTRLTVT.

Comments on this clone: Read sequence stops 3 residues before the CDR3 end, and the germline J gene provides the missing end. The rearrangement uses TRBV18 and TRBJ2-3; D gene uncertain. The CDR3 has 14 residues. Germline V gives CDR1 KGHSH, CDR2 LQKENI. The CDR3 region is CASSPEYSNQPQYF. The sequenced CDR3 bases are TGTGCCAGCTCACCAGAATATAGCAATCAGCCG.

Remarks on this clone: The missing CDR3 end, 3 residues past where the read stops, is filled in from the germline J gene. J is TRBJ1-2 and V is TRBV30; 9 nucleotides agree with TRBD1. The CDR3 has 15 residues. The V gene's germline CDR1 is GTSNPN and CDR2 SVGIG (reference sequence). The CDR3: CAWNPRTGGLYDYTF. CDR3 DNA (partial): TGTGCCTGGAACCCAAGAACAGGGGGCTTGTACGAC. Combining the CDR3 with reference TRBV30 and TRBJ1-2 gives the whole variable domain SQTIHQWPATLVQPVGSPLSLECTVEGTSNPNLYWYRQAAGRGLQLLFYSVGIGQISSEVPQNLSASRPQDRQFILSSKKLLLSDSGFYLCAWNPRTGGLYDYTFGSGTRLTVV.

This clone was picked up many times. The sequenced CDR3 bases are TGTGCCAGCAGCGTAGAACAGGGGACAGATACC. Amino acids: CASSVEQGTDT. The CDR3 reads in full as CASSVEQGTDTQYF. V is TRBV9 and J is TRBJ2-5; 7 nucleotides match TRBD1. The sequence runs out 3 residues before the end of the CDR3; the remainder is reconstructed from the germline J gene. The CDR3 spans 14 residues. Germline-derived CDR1 and CDR2 are SGDLS and YYNGEE.

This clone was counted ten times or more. CDR3: CASSPGQGSNLGANVLFF. The DNA read from the CDR3 is TGCGCCAGCAGCCCCGGACAGGGCTCGAACCTCGGGGCCAACGTA. This rearrangement joins TRBV5-1 to TRBJ1-4; 8 bases agree with TRBD1. The read gets to within 3 residues of the CDR3 end, and the germline J gene fills in the rest. Germline CDR1 and CDR2: SGHRS and YFSETQ. This CDR3 region has 18 residues.

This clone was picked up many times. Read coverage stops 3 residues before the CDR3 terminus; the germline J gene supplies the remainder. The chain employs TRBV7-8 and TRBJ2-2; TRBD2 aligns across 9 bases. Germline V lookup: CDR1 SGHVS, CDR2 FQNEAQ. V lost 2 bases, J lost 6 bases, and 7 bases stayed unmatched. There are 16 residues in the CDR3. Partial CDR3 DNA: TGTGCCAGCAGCTTAAGCGGCGGGGGGGTCCCCGGGGAG. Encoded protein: CASSLSGGGVPGE. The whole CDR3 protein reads CASSLSGGGVPGELFF. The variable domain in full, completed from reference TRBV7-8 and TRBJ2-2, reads GAGVSQSPRYKVAKRGQDVALRCDPISGHVSLFWYQQALGQGPEFLTYFQNEAQLDKSGLPSDRFFAERPEGSVSTLKIQRTQQEDSAVYLCASSLSGGGVPGELFFGEGSRLTVL.

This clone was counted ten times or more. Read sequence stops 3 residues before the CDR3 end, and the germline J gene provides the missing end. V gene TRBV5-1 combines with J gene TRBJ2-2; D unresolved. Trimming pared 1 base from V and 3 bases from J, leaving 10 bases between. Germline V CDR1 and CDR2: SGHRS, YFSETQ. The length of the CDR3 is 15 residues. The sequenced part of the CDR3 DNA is TGCGCCAGCAGCTTGACAGTCGGAGACACCGGGGAG. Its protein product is CASSLTVGDTGE. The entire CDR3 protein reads CASSLTVGDTGELFF.

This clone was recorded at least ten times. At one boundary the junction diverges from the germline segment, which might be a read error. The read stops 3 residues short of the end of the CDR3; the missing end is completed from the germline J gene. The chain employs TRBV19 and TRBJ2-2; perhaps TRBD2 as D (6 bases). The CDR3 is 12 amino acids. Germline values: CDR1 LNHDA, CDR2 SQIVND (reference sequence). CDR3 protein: CAGRDSGGELFF. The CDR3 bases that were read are TGTGCCGGTAGGGACTCGGGCGGGGAG.

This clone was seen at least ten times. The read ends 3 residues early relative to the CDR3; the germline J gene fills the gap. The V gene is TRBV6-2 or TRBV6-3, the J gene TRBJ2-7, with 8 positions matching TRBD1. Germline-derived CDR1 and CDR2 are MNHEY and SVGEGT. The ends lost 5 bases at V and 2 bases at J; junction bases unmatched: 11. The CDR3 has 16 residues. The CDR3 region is CASSTPRDRTAYEQYF. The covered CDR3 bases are TGTGCCAGCAGTACTCCCCGGGACAGGACCGCCTACGAG.

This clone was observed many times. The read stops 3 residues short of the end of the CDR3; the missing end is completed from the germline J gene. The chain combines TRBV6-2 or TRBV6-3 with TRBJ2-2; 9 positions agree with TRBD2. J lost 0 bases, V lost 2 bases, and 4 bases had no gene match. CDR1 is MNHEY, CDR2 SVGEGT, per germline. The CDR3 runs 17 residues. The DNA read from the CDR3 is TGTGCCAGCAGTTACGAGAGCGGGAGGCCGAACACCGGGGAG. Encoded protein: CASSYESGRPNTGE. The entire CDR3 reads CASSYESGRPNTGELFF.

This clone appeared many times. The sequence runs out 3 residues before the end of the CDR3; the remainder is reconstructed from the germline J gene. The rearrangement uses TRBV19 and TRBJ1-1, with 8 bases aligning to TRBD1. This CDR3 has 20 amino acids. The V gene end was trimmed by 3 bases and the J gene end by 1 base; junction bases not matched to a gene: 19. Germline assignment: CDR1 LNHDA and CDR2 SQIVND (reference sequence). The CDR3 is CASSIRRTGLSLRPNTEAFF. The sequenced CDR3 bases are TGTGCCAGTAGTATTAGGAGGACAGGGCTGAGCTTGAGGCCGAACACTGAA.

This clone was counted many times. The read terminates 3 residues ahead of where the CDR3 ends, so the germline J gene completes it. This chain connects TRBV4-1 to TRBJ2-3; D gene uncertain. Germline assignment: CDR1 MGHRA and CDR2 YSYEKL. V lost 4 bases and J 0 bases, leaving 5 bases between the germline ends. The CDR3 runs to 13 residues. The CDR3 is CASSLRSTDTQYF. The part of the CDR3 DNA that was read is TGCGCCAGCAGCCTCCGTAGCACAGATACG.

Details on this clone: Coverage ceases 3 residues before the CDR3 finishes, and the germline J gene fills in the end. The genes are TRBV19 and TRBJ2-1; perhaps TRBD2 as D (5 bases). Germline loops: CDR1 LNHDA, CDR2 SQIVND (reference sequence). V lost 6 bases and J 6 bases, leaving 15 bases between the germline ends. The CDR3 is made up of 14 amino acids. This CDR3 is CASSRGIIGNEQFF. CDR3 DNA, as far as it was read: TGTGCCAGTAGCCGGGGTATTATTGGCAATGAG.

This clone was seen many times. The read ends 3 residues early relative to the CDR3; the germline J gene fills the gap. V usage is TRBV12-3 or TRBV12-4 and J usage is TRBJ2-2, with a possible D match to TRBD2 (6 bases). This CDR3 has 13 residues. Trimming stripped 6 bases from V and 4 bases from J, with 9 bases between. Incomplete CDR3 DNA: TGTGCCAGCAGAGCGGGCCCCACCGGGGAG. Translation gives CASRAGPTGE. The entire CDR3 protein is CASRAGPTGELFF.

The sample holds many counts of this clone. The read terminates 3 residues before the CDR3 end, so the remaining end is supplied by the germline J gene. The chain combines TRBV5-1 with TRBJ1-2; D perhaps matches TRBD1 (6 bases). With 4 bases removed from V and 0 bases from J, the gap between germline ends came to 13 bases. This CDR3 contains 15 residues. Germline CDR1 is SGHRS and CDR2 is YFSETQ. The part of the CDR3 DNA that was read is TGCGCCAGCAGCAGACCGGACAGTTCTAACTATGGC. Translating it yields CASSRPDSSNYG. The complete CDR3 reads CASSRPDSSNYGYTF. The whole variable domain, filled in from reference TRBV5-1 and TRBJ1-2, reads KAGVTQTPRYLIKTRGQQVTLSCSPISGHRSVSWYQQTPGQGLQFLFEYFSETQRNKGNFPGRFSGRQFSNSRSEMNVSTLELGDSALYLCASSRPDSSNYGYTFGSGTRLTVV.

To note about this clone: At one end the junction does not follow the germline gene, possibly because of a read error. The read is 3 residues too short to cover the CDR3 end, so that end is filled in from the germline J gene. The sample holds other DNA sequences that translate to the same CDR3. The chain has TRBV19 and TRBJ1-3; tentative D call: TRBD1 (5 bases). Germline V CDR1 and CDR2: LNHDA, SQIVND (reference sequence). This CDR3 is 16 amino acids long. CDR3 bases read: TGTGCCAGTAGTACCCACCCAGGGTCTGGTGGAAACACG. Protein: CASSTHPGSGGNT. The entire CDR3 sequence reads CASSTHPGSGGNTIYF.

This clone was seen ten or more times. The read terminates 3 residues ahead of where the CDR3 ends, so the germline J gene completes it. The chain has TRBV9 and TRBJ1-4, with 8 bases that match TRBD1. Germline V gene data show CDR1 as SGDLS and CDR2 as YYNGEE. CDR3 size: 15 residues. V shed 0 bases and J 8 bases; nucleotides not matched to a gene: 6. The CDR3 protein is CASSVGQGAGEKLFF. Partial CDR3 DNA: TGTGCCAGCAGCGTAGGTCAGGGGGCAGGGGAAAAA.

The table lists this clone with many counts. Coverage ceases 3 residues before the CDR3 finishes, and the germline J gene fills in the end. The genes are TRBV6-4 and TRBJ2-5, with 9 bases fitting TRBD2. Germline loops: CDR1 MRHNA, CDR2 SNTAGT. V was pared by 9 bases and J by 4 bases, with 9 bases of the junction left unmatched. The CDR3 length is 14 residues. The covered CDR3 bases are TGTGCCAGGATGGTAGCGGGAGAGGGAGAGACC. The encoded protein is CARMVAGEGET. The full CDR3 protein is CARMVAGEGETQYF.

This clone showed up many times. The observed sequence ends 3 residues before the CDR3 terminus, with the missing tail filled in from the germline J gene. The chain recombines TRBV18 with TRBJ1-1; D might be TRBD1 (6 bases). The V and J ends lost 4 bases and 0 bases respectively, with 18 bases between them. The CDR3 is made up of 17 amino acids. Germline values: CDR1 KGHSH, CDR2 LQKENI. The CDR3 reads CASSLRDTSFMNTEAFF. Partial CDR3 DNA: TGTGCCAGCTCACTCCGGGACACCAGTTTTATGAACACTGAA.